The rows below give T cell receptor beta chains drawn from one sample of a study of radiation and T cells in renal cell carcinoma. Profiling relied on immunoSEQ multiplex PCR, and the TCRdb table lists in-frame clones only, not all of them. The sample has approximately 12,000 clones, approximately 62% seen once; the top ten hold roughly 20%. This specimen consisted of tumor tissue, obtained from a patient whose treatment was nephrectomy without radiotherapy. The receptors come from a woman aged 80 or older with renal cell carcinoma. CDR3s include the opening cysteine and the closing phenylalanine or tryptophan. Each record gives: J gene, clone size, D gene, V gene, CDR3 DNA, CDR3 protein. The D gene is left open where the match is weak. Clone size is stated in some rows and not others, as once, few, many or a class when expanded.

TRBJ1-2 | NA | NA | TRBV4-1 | TGCGCCAGCAGCCAAGTCCAAACAAGGCACTATGGCTACACCTTC | CASSQVQTRHYGYTF
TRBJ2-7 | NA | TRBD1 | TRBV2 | TGTGCCAGCACCATTGACAGGGGGCCCTACGAGCAGTACTTC | CASTIDRGPYEQYF
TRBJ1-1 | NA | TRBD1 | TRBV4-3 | TGCGCCAGCAGCTTTCAGACAGGGGGGTTGAACACTGAAGCTTTCTTT | CASSFQTGGLNTEAFF
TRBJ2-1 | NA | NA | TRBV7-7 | TGTGCCAGCAGCTTATCGGGCGGCTACAATGAGCAGTTCTTC | CASSLSGGYNEQFF
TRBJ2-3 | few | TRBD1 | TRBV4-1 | TGCGCCAGCAGCCAAGGGACAGGGGGGACAGGGGTAATCGTAGATACGCAGTATTTT | CASSQGTGGTGVIVDTQYF
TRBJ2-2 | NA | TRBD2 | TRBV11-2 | TGTGCCAGCAGCTTACAGTCTAGCGGGGTGACCGGGGAGCTGTTTTTT | CASSLQSSGVTGELFF
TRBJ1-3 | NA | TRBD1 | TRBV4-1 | TGCGCCAGCAGCCATCCAGGGGGCAACTCTGGAAACACCATATATTTT | CASSHPGGNSGNTIYF
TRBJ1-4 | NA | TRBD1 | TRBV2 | TGTGCCAGCAGCCAGACAGGGACTAATGAAAAACTGTTTTTT | CASSQTGTNEKLFF
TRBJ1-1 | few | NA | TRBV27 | TGTGCCAGCAGTTTTGGTACTGAAGCTTTCTTT | CASSFGTEAFF
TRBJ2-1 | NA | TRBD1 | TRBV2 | TGTGCCAGCAGCCGGACAGGGGATGGTGACAATGAGCAGTTCTTC | CASSRTGDGDNEQFF
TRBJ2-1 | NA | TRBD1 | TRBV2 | TGTGCCAGCAGAGGGACAGGTAGTGAGCAGTTCTTC | CASRGTGSEQFF
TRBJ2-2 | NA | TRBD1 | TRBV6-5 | TGTGCCAGCGTTGGACAGGTAGACACCGGGGAGCTGTTTTTT | CASVGQVDTGELFF
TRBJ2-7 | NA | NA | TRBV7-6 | TGTGCCAGCAGCTTATTTCCAGGGGACAACGAGCAGTACTTC | CASSLFPGDNEQYF
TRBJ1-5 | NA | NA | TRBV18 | TGTGCCAGCTCAGAATCCGGGACAACGGGGCCCCAGCATTTT | CASSESGTTGPQHF
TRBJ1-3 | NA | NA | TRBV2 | TGTGCCAGCAGTGATAAGGGGACCATATATTTT | CASSDKGTIYF
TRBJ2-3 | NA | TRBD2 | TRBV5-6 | TGTGCCAGCAGCCGCACCGGGAGCGGGAGGACAGATACGCAGTATTTT | CASSRTGSGRTDTQYF
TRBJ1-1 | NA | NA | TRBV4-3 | TGCGCCAGCAGCCAAGATCTGCAGGCCTCGAACACTGAAGCTTTCTTT | CASSQDLQASNTEAFF
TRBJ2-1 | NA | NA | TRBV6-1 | TGTGCCAGCAGTGAACCGGGGAAGGCCTACAATGAGCAGTTCTTC | CASSEPGKAYNEQFF
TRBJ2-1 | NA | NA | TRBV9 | TGTGCCAGCAGCGTCGGTGACACGGACAATGAGCAGTTCTTC | CASSVGDTDNEQFF
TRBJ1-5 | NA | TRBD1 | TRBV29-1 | TGCAGCGTAAGACAGGGGGATCAGCCCCAGCATTTT | CSVRQGDQPQHF
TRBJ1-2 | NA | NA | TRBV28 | TGTGCCAGCAGTTCAGGGGTCTATGGCTACACCTTC | CASSSGVYGYTF
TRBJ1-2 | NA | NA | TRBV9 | TGTGCCAGCAGCGTGATATACAACGGCCCCGCGAGGACTGGCTACACCTTC | CASSVIYNGPARTGYTF
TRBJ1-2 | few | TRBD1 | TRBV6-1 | TGTGCCAGCAGTCCGGGACAGAATAACTATGGCTACACCTTC | CASSPGQNNYGYTF
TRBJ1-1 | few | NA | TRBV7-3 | TGTGCCAGCAGCTTAACGTGGCGGACTGAAGCTTTCTTT | CASSLTWRTEAFF
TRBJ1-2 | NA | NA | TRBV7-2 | TGTGCCAGCAGCCAGCAGCTTAGGGGCGGGTGGGCTAACTATGGCTACACCTTC | CASSQQLRGGWANYGYTF
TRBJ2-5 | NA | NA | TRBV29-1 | TGCAGCGTCCTGCGGACCGAAGAGACCCAGTACTTC | CSVLRTEETQYF
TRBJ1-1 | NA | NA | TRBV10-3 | TGTGCCATCAGTGTGCGGGCGAACACTGAAGCTTTCTTT | CAISVRANTEAFF
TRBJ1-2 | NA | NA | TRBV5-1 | TGCGCCAGCAGCAAGACAGTGGACTACTATGGCTACACCTTC | CASSKTVDYYGYTF
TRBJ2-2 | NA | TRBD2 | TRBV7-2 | TGTGCCAGCAGCCGGGGACTAGCGGGGACCGGGGAGCTGTTTTTT | CASSRGLAGTGELFF
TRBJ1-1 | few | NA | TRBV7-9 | TGTGCCAGCAGCTCCCAGGAGAACACTGAAGCTTTCTTT | CASSSQENTEAFF
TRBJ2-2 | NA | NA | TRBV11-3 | TGTGCCAGCAGCTTAGACGGGGGGAACACCGGGGAGCTGTTTTTT | CASSLDGGNTGELFF
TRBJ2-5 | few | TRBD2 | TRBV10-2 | TGCGCCAGCAGTCAGCGGGGGGGCGGAAGCAAAGAGACCCAGTACTTC | CASSQRGGGSKETQYF
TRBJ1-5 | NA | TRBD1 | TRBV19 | TGTGCCAGTAGGTGGCGGGGGGACAGTGAAAGCAATCAGCCCCAGCATTTT | CASRWRGDSESNQPQHF
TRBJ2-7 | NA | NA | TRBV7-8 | TGTGCCAGCAGCCTACGGACCGTAGCCTACGAGCAGTACTTC | CASSLRTVAYEQYF
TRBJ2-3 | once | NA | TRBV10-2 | TGCGCCAGCAGTGAGCCAACGGGTGGTACGCAGTATTTT | CASSEPTGGTQYF
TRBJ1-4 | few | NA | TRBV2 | TGTGCCAGCAGCCGGGACCATAATGAAAAACTGTTTTTT | CASSRDHNEKLFF